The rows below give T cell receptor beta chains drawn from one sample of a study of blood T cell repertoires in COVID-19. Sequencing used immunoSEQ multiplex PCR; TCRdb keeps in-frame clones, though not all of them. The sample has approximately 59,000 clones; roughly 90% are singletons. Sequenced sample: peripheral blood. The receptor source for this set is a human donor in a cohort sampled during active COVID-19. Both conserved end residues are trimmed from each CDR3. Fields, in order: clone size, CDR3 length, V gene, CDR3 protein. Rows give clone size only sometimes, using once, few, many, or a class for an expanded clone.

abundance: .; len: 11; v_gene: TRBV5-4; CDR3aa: ASSLLISGGYT
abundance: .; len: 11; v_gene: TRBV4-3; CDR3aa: ASSQVGGYEAF
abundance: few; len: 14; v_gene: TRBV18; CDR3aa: ASSPSTGWMNTEAF
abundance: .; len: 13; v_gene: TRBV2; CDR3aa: ASSYGTSGRKTQY
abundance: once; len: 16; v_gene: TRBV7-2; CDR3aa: ASSLEKGRGLRHGTQY
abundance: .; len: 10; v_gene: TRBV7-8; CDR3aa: ASSYGGDDYT
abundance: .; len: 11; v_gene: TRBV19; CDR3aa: ASNKGLQETQY
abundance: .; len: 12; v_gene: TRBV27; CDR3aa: ASSFTGGFEKLF
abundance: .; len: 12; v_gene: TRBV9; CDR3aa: ASSLQVLTDTQY
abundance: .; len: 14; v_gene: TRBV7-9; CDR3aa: ASSSPHDRPQETQY
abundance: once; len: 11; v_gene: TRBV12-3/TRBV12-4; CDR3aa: ASSFGGGTEAF
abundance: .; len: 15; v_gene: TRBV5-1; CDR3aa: ASSDSGGSTGANVLT
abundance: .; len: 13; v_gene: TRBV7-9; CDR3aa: ASSLVGLPANEQF
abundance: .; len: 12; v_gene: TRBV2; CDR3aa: ASRAGTGMQPQH
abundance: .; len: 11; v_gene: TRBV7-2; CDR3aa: ATSTGWGNTIY
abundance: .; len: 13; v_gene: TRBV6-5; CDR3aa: ASSLRTSGGGTQY
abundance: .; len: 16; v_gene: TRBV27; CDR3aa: ASSPRSSGGSSSYEQY
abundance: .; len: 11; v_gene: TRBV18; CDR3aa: ASSPPTGTEAF
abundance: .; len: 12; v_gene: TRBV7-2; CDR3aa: ASRADRVGTEAF
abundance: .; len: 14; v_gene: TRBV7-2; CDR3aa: ASSLRTGGHTGELF
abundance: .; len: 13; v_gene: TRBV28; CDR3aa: ASSFLGSGANVLT
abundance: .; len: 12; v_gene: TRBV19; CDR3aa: ASSMGLYGETQY
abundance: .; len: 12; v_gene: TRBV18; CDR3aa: ASSPSGLLTEAF